The present T cell receptor beta chain was sequenced within a study of control samples from healthy donors and cancer patients. CDR1 and CDR2 from the germline V gene are MNHEY and SMNVEV (reference sequence). V was shortened by 6 bases and J by 7 bases, with 15 bases between the two germline ends. The CDR3 runs to 14 residues. Assay used: immunoSEQ multiplex PCR; TCRdb lists only in-frame clones, some missing. The data show around 180,000 clones, about 91% seen once. The chain carries TRBV27 and TRBJ2-2; TRBD1 might be the D (6 bases). The sequenced sample consisted of blood. This clonotype was obtained from a woman aged 25-40 years in good health. The CDR3 sequence is CASRTGQSSGELFF. CDR3 nucleotide sequence: TGTGCCAGCAGAACAGGGCAATCAAGCGGGGAGCTGTTTTTT.